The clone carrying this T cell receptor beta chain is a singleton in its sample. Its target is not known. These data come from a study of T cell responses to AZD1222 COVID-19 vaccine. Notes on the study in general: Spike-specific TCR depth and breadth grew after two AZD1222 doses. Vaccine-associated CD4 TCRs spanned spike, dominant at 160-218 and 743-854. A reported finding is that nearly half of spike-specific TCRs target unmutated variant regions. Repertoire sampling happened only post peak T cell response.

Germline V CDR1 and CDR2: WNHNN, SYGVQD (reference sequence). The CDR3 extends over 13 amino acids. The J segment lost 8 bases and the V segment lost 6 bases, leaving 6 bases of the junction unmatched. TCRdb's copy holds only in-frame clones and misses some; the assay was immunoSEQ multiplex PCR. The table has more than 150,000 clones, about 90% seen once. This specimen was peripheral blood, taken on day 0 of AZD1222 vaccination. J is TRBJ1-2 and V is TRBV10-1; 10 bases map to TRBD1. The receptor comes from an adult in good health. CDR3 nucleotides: TGCGCCAGCAGGGGGACAGGGGAGGACGGCTACACCTTC. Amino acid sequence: CASRGTGEDGYTF.